The next 4 T cell receptor beta chains were all read from a single sample in a study of T cell responses to AZD1222 COVID-19 vaccine. Sequenced by immunoSEQ multiplex PCR; TCRdb stores in-frame clones only, minus some. Among some 170,000 clones, about 90% were seen once, and the ten largest hold 3.5% to 5.5%. Here the sequenced sample was peripheral blood, taken 28 days after the second dose of the MenACWY control vaccine. Receptors were obtained from an adult who received the MenACWY meningococcal vaccine as a control.

The CDR3 is CAARGTLNTGELFF. Written as DNA, the CDR3 is TGTGCCGCCAGGGGGACCCTGAACACCGGGGAGCTGTTTTTT. The V and J genes are TRBV27 and TRBJ2-2; the match to TRBD1 covers 7 bases. In germline, CDR1 is MNHEY, CDR2 SMNVEV (reference sequence). The CDR3 loop spans 14 amino acids. V gave up 11 bases and J gave up 1 base; unmatched junction bases: 7.

This chain joins TRBV20-1 and TRBJ2-7; D ambiguous. Trimming cost V 3 bases and J 2 bases, with 5 bases left between them. Germline CDR1 reads DFQATT; CDR2 reads SNEGSKA (reference sequence). This CDR3 is 11 amino acids long. CDR3 in amino acids: CSASAPYEQYF. CDR3 nucleotides: TGCAGTGCTAGTGCGCCCTACGAGCAGTACTTC.

The V and J genes are TRBV4-1 and TRBJ1-3; no reliable D call. V lost 1 base and J 2 bases, leaving 9 bases between the germline ends. The V gene's germline CDR1 is MGHRA and CDR2 YSYEKL. This CDR3 has 15 amino acids. DNA of the CDR3: TGCGCCAGCAGCCAAGCCACAGCCCCTGGAAACACCATATATTTT. Translated, it gives CASSQATAPGNTIYF.

The genes are TRBV30 and TRBJ2-3; TRBD2 is a possible D gene (6 bases). V was pared by 2 bases and J by 2 bases, with 8 bases between. Germline assignment: CDR1 GTSNPN and CDR2 SVGIG (reference sequence). This CDR3 has 13 residues. CDR3 in DNA: TGTGCCTGGAGTAGCGGGTTCACAGATACGCAGTATTTT. Translation: CAWSSGFTDTQYF.